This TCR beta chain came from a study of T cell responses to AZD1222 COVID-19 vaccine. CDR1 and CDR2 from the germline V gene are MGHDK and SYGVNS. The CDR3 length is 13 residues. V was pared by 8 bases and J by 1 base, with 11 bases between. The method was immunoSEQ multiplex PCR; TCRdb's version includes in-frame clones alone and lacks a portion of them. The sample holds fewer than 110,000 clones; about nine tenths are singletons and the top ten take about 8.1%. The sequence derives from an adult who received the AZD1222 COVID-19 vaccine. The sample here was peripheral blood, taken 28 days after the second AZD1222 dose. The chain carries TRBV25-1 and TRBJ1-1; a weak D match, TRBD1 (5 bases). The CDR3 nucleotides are TGTGCCAGCTCAGGGTTCGGGAACACTGAAGCTTTCTTT. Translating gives CASSGFGNTEAFF.